This T cell receptor beta chain came from a study of T cell responses to AZD1222 COVID-19 vaccine. Broader study findings: Spike as a whole was targeted by vaccine-associated CD4 TCRs, dominant at 160-218 and 743-854. The donors showed a predominance of white British ancestry and of females, with possible underestimation of clonal diversity. Repertoire sampling occurred only after the peak T cell response.

V lost 6 bases and J lost 3, with 15 bases in between. This CDR3 comprises 15 residues. Germline V CDR1 and CDR2: MDHEN, SYDVKM. A word on this clone: Its antigen is still unknown.

Repertoires were generated with immunoSEQ multiplex PCR, while TCRdb's copy carries only in-frame clones and drops some. In the table there are about 140,000 clones, 90% to 95% of which are singletons. Samples with a second dose at about 4 or about 12 weeks were pooled together. Material: peripheral blood, obtained 28 days after the second AZD1222 dose. The chain recombines TRBV28 with TRBJ1-5; D is undetermined. This sequence was found in an adult who received the AZD1222 COVID-19 vaccine. CDR3 in amino acids: CASRQDLGINQPQHF. DNA of the CDR3: TGTGCCAGCAGACAAGACTTGGGCATCAATCAGCCCCAGCATTTT.